The clone carrying this T cell receptor (beta chain) showed up just a few times. Its antigen is currently unknown. The CDR3 sequence is 17 residues long. V shed 4 bases and J 4 bases; nucleotides not matched to a gene: 10. In germline, CDR1 is SGHRS, CDR2 YFSETQ. Preparation of the TCRbeta library was carried out with unique molecular identifiers. In TCRdb, the PCR reads were re-called with MiXCR into one record per CDR3 protein. The table includes about 870,000 distinct CDR3 sequences, approximately 15% detected once. This specimen comes from a study of T-cell reconstitution after alpha-beta-depleted transplantation in children. Study results and caveats: Alpha-beta T cells about two months after transplant reportedly derived from several hundred expanded graft clones. At the one-year point after transplant, T-cell counts and TCRbeta diversity were found to come mostly from T cells that had been newly produced.

The V gene is TRBV5-1, the J gene TRBJ2-2, with 10 nucleotides matching TRBD2. The sequence derives from a male patient aged 10 to 17 who had a stem cell transplant for acute lymphoblastic leukemia, so the T cells may come from the graft donor. Sequences were derived from PBMCs, mostly from graft donor cells, sampled 360 days after TCRalphabeta/CD19-depleted stem cell transplant. The CDR3 DNA reads as TGCGCCAGCAGCCGAAGGCCTAGCGGGAGATTCACCGGGGAGCTGTTTTTT. Translating gives CASSRRPSGRFTGELFF.